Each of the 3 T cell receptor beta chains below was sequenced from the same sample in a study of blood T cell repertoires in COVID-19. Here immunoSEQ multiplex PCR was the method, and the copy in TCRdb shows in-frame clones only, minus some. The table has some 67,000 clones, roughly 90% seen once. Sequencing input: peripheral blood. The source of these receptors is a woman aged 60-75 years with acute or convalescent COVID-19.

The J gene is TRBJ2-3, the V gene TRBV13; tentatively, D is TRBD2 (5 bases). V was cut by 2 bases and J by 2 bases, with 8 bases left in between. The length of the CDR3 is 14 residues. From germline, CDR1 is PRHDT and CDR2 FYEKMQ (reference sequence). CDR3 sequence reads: CASSLRGNTDTQYF. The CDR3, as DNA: TGTGCCAGCAGCTTACGAGGGAACACAGATACGCAGTATTTT.

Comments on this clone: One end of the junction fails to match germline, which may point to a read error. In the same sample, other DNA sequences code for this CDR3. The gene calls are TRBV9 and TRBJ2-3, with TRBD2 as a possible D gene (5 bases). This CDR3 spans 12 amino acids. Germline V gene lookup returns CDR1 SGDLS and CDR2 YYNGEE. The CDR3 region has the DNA TGCGCCAGCAGCGTTAGCGCAGATACGCAGTATTTT. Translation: CASSVSADTQYF.

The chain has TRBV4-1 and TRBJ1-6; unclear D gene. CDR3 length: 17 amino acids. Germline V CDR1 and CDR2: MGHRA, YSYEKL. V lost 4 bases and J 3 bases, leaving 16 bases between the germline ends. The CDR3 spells CASSPPHDTRYNSPLHF. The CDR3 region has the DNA TGCGCCAGCAGCCCCCCCCATGACACCCGCTATAATTCACCCCTCCACTTT.